This T cell receptor (beta chain) was captured by sequencing in a study of blood T cell repertoires in COVID-19 (dated by TCRdb to 2018 to 2020). Context from the whole study: The collaborator samples originated in the United States, Italy and Spain and spanned the acute and convalescent phases of COVID-19. The material from the prospective study consisted of cDNA or gDNA derived from T cells, B-cell-depleted T cells, or PBMCs. The samples were drawn from two sources: the first 160 participants of the ongoing ImmuneRACE study, and over 950 subjects contributed by 6 global collaborators. HLA class I and class II types, where available, came from metadata supplied by the sample provider rather than from assay-based typing. The repertoires were made available in a free public database intended to serve as a resource for research on the immune response to SARS-CoV-2. Sample metadata almost always included a de-identified subject ID, COVID-19 status, age in years and sex. Deeply sampled blood TCRbeta repertoires from subjects exposed to, actively infected with, or recovered from COVID-19 were included in the dataset. Findings and caveats that apply to the study as a whole: Clinical and demographic metadata were provided uncurated, with the amount varying by source and participant.

The immunoSEQ Assay, a bias-controlled multiplex PCR, was used to amplify TCRbeta CDR3 regions from genomic DNA. Per the source publication's procedure: The number of nucleated cells in each sample was estimated by amplification of reference gene primers within the assay. To quantify the absolute abundance of each unique TCRbeta CDR3 rearrangement, sequence reads were collapsed and filtered. For each sample, productive Simpson clonality was calculated as the square root of Simpson's diversity index across productive rearrangements. The table comes from immuneACCESS by way of TCRdb, which keeps in-frame sequences with V and J called. Part of the clones is missing from these tables; in studies checked, under half for an unresolved V gene and the rest for unknown reasons. V, J and clone size are taken as reported in that table, and D and trimming were inferred from the DNA itself. A total of roughly 92,000 clones appear in this sample, just over 90% of them only once. The top ten hold 5.1% of the sample.

On this clone itself: Its target antigen remains unknown. Base qualities are not provided; no much larger clone lies one nucleotide away.

Each collaborating institution followed its own protocols to collect whole blood in K2EDTA tubes. Collaborator samples were shipped for TCRbeta analysis as frozen whole blood, isolated PBMCs, or DNA extracted from either sample type. Spanning cysteine to phenylalanine, the CDR3 consists of 13 amino acids. Only the CDR3 portion is preserved as DNA: 39 bases, with reading frame beginning at the first base. Cut back by 0 bases and 1 base, the V and J ends lie 5 bases apart. The CDR1 and CDR2 encoded by the germline V gene (reference sequence) are SGHNT and YYREEE. The sequencing input was peripheral blood. This receptor was taken from a man over 45 with acute or convalescent COVID-19. This chain joins TRBV5-4 to TRBJ2-7; there is no confident call for the D gene. The DNA is TGTGCCAGCAGCTTGGAACAGTCCTACGAGCAGTACTTC. The encoded protein is CASSLEQSYEQYF.